This TCR beta chain was sequenced in a study of blood T cell repertoires in COVID-19 (dated by TCRdb to between 2020 and 2021). A note on the overall study: Samples from collaborators originated in the United States, Italy and Spain and spanned both the acute and convalescent phases of COVID-19. The repertoires were released in a freely available public database meant as a resource for research on the immune response to SARS-CoV-2. Where HLA class I and class II types were available, the types were taken from metadata supplied by the sample provider, not from assay-based typing. Subjects who had been exposed to COVID-19, were actively infected with it, or had recovered from it provided the deeply sampled blood TCRbeta repertoires that made up the dataset. The samples were drawn from the first 160 participants of the ongoing ImmuneRACE study and from some 1,300 subjects provided by 6 global collaborators. The prospective study material was composed of cDNA or gDNA derived from T cells, B-cell-depleted T cells, or PBMCs. Sample metadata almost always included a de-identified subject ID, COVID-19 status, age in years and sex.

Summary of the overall study and its limitations: The quantity of clinical and demographic metadata differed by source and by participant and was supplied without curation.

This clone was counted a single time. The target of this receptor is not known. One base away there is no much larger clone; base qualities are not given. Each collaborating institution followed its own protocols to collect whole blood in K2EDTA tubes. Collaborator samples were shipped for TCRbeta analysis as frozen whole blood, isolated PBMCs, or DNA extracted from either sample type. The immunoSEQ Assay, a bias-controlled multiplex PCR, was used to amplify TCRbeta CDR3 regions from genomic DNA. The authors' analysis ran thus. The number of nucleated cells in each sample was estimated by amplification of reference gene primers within the assay. To quantify the absolute abundance of each unique TCRbeta CDR3 rearrangement, sequence reads were collapsed and filtered. For each sample, productive Simpson clonality was calculated as the square root of Simpson's diversity index over productive rearrangements. The source is immuneACCESS, and TCRdb retained only in-frame sequences with V and J called. Part of the clones is not carried over; for the studies checked, unresolved V genes explain less than half of this, and the remainder is unexplained. Clone size and V and J calls were adopted from that table, with D and trimming inferred from the DNA. Across this sample there are tens of thousands of clones, with 79% seen only once. Approximately 25% of the sample rests with the top ten.

From V the trimming removes 3 bases and from J it removes 7 bases, while the gene matches leave 4 bases of the junction unaccounted for. From the cysteine through the phenylalanine, the CDR3 covers 13 amino acids. CDR3 DNA is the only sequence kept; it has 39 bases, read in frame from the first base. The germline V gene encodes CDR1 MDHEN and CDR2 SYDVKM. In this chain, TRBV28 is recombined with TRBJ1-2; 8 bases in the middle match TRBD1. The receptor was isolated from a man in his fifties or sixties with active or convalescent COVID-19. The sequenced material came from peripheral blood. The nucleotide sequence is given as TGTGCCAGCAGTTTGAAACAGGGGGTTGGCTACACCTTC. This gives the protein CASSLKQGVGYTF.